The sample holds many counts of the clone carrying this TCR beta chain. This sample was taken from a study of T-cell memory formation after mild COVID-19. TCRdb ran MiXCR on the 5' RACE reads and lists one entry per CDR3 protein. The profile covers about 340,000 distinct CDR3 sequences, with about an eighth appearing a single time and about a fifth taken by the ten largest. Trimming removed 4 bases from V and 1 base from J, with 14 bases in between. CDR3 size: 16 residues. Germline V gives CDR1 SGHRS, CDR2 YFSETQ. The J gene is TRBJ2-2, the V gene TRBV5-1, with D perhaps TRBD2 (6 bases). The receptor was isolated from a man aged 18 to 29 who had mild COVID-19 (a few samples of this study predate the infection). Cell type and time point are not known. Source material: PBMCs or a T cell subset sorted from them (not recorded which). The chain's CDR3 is CASSPPRGWNTGELFF. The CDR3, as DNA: TGCGCCAGCAGCCCGCCGCGGGGCTGGAACACCGGGGAGCTGTTTTTT.